This T cell receptor (beta chain) came from a study of CD8 T cell repertoires and HIV-1 epitope variants. TCRdb keeps only in-frame clones here, not all; method: immunoSEQ multiplex PCR. The data hold thousands of clones, with around three fifths observed a single time. The CDR3 runs 16 residues. V was clipped by 4 bases and J by 2 bases; unmatched bases: 6. CDR1 is SGHKS and CDR2 is YYEKEE in the germline V gene (reference sequence). Concerning this clone: Its antigen is unidentified.

Sample: cultured CD8+ T cells derived from PBMCs. This clonotype was obtained from a male donor with HIV. The V gene is TRBV5-5, the J gene TRBJ2-1, with 10 bases aligning to TRBD2. The CDR3 is CASSVAGGPPYNEQFF. The CDR3 nucleotides are TGTGCCAGCAGCGTAGCGGGAGGCCCCCCCTACAATGAGCAGTTCTTC.